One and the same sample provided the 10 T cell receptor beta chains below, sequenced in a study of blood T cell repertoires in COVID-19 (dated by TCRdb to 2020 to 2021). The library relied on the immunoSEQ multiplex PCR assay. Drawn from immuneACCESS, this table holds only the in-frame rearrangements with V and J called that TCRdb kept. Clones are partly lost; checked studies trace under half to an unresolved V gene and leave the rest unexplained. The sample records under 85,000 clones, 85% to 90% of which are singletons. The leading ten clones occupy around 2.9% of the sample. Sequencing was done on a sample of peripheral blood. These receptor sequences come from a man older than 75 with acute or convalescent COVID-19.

CDR3 sequence (DNA): TGCGCCAGCCGACGACAGCCTACGAACACCGGGGAGCTGTTTTTT. Residues: CASRRQPTNTGELFF. V and J are TRBV5-1 and TRBJ2-2; possible D gene TRBD1, 5 bases. Between the trimmed V and J ends, which lost 7 bases and 0 bases, there was a span of 13 bases. The CDR3 loop spans 15 amino acids. Germline assignment: CDR1 SGHRS and CDR2 YFSETQ.

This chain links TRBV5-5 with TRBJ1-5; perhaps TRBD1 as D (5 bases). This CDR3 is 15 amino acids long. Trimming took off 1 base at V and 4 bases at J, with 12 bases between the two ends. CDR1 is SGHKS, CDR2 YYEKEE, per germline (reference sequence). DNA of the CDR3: TGTGCCAGCAGCTTGAACCTACCAGGGAATCAGCCCCAGCATTTT. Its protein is CASSLNLPGNQPQHF.

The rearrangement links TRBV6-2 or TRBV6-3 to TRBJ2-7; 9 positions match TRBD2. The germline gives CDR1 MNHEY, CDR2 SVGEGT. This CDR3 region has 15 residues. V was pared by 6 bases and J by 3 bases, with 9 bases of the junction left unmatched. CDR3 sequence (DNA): TGTGCCAGCAGCCCGGAGGGTAGCGGGAGCTACGAGCAGTACTTC. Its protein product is CASSPEGSGSYEQYF.

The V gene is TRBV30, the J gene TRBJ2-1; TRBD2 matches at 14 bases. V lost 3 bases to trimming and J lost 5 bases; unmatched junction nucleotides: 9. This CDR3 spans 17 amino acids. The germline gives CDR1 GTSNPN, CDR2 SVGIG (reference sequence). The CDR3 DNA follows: TGTGCCTGGAGCGCCGGGACTAGCGGGAGAACTAACAATGAGCAGTTCTTC. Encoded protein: CAWSAGTSGRTNNEQFF. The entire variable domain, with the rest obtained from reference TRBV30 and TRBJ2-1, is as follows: SQTIHQWPATLVQPVGSPLSLECTVEGTSNPNLYWYRQAAGRGLQLLFYSVGIGQISSEVPQNLSASRPQDRQFILSSKKLLLSDSGFYLCAWSAGTSGRTNNEQFFGPGTRLTVL.

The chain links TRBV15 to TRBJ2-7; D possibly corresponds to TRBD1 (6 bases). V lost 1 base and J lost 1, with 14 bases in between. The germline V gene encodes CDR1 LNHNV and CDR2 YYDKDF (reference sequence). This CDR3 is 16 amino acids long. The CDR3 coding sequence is TGTGCCACCAGCAGAGGATCCACCAGGGGTTCCTACGAGCAGTACTTC. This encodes CATSRGSTRGSYEQYF.

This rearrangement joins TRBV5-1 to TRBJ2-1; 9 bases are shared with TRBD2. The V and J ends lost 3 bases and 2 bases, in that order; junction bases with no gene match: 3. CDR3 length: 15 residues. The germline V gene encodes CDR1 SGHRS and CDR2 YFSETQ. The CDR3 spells CASSSTSGTYNEQFF. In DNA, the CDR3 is TGCGCCAGCAGCTCGACTAGCGGAACCTACAATGAGCAGTTCTTC.

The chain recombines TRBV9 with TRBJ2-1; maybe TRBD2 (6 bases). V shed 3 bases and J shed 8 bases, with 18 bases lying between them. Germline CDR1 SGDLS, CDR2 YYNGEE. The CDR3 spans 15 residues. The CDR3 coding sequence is TGTGCCAGCAGCGCGCCGGGACTTCATAGGGATGAGCAGTTCTTC. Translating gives CASSAPGLHRDEQFF.

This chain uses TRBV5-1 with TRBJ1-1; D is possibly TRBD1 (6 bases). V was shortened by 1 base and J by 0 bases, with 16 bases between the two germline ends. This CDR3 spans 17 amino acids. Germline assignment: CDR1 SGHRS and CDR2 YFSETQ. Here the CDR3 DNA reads TGCGCCAGCAGCTTGACAACAGGGACACGACTGAACACTGAAGCTTTCTTT. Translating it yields CASSLTTGTRLNTEAFF.

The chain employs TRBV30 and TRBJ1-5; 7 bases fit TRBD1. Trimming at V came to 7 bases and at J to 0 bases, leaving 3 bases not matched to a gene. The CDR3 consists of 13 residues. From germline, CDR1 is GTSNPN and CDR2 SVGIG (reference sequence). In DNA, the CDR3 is TGTGCCTCGGGGACAGATAGCAATCAGCCCCAGCATTTT. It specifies CASGTDSNQPQHF.

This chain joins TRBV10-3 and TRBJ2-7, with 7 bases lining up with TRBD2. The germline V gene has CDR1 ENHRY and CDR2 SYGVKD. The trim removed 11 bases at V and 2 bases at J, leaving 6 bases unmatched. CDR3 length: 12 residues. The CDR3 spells CASGGSAYEQYF. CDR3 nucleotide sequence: TGTGCCTCCGGGGGGAGCGCCTACGAGCAGTACTTC.